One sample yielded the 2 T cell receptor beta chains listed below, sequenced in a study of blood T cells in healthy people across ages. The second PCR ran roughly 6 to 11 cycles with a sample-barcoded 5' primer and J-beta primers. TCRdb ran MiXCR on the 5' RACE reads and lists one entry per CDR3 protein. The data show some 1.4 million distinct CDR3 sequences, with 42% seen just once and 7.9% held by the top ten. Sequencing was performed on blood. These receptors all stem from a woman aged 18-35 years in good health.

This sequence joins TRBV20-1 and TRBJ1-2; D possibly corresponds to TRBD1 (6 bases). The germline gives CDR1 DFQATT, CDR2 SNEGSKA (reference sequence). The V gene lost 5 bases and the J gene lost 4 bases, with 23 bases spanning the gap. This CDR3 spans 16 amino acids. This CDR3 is CSASRDTRIQSYGYTF. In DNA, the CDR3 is TGCAGTGCTTCCCGGGACACCCGAATCCAATCCTATGGCTACACCTTC.

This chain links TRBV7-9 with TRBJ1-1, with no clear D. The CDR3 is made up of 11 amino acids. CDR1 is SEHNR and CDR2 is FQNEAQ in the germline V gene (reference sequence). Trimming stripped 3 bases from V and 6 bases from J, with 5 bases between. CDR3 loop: CASSFYPEAFF. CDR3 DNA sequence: TGTGCCAGCAGCTTCTACCCTGAAGCTTTCTTT.